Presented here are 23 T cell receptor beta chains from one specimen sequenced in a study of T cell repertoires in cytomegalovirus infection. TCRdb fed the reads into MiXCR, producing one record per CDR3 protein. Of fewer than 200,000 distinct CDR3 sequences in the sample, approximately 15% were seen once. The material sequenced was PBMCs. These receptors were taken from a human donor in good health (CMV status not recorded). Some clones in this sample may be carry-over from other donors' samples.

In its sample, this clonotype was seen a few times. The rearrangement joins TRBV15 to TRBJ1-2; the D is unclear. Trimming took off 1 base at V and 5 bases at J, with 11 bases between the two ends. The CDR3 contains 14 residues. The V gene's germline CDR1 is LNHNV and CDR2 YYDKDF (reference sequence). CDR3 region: CATSRAQATYGYTF. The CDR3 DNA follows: TGTGCCACCAGCAGAGCCCAGGCGACATATGGCTACACCTTC.

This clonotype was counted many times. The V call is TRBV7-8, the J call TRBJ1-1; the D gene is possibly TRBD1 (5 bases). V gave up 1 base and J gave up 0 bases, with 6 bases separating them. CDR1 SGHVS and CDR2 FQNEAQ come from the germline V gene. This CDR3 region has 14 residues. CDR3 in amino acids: CASSLGGMNTEAFF. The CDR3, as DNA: TGTGCCAGCAGCTTAGGGGGGATGAACACTGAAGCTTTCTTT.

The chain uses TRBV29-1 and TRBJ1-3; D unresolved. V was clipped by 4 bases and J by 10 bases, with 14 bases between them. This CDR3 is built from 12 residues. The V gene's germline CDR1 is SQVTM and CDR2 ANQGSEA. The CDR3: CSVGLPEGTIYF. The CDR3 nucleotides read TGCAGCGTTGGACTCCCCGAGGGAACCATATATTTT.

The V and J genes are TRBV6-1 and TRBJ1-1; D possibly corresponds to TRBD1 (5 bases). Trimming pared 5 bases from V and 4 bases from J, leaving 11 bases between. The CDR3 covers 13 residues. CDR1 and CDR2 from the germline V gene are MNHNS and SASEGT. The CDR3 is CASSRGAFTEAFF. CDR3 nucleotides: TGTGCCAGCAGTCGAGGGGCTTTCACTGAAGCTTTCTTT.

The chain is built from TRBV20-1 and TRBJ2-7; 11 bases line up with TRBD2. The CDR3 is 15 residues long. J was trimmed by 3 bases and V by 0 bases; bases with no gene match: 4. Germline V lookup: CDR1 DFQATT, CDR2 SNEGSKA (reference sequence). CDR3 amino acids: CSARDPSGGLYEQYF. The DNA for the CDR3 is TGCAGTGCTAGAGACCCTAGCGGGGGGCTCTACGAGCAGTACTTC.

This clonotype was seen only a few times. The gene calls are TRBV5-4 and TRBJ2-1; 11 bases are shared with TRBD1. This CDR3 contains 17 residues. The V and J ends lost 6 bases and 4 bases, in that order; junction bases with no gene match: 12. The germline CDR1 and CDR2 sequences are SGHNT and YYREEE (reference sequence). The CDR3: CASTPRPGTGGYNEQFF. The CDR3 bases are TGTGCCAGCACTCCTCGACCCGGGACAGGGGGATACAATGAGCAGTTCTTC.

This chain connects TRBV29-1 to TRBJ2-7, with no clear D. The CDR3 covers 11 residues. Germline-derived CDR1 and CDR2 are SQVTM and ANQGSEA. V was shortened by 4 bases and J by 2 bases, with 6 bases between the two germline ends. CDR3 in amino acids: CSVGTAYEQYF. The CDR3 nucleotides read TGCAGCGTTGGGACGGCCTACGAGCAGTACTTC.

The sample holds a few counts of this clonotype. The CDR3 DNA sequence: TGTGCCAGCAGCTTACAGGGGAGGGAAGCTTTCTTT. This translates into CASSLQGREAFF. The rearrangement links TRBV7-4 to TRBJ1-1, with TRBD1 as a possible D gene (6 bases). CDR1 is SGHVT and CDR2 is SQSDAQ in the germline V gene. The CDR3 extends over 12 amino acids. V gave up 2 bases and J gave up 8 bases, with 9 bases separating them.

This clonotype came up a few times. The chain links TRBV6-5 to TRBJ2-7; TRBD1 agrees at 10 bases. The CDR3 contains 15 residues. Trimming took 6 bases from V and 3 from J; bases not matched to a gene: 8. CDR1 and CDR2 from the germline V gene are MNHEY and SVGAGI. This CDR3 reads CASSATGGEFYEQYF. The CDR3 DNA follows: TGTGCCAGCAGCGCGACAGGGGGCGAATTCTACGAGCAGTACTTC.

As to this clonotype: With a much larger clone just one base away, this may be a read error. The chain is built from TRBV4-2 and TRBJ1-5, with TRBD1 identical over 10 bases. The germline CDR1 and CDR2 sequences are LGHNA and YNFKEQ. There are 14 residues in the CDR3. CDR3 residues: CAGSETGGHQPQHF. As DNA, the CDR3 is TGTGCCGGCAGTGAGACAGGGGGCCATCAGCCCCAGCATTTT.

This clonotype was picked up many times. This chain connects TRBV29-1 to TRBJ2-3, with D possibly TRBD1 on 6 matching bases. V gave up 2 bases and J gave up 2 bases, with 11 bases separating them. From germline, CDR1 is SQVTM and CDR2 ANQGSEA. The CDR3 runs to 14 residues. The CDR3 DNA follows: TGCAGCGTTGAAATAAGGGGGTTCACAGATACGCAGTATTTT. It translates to CSVEIRGFTDTQYF.

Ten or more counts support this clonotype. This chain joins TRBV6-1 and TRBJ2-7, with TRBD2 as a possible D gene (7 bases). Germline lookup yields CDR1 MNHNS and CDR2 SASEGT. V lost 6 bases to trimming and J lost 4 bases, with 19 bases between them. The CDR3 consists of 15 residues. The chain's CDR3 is CASRIRGASGYEQYF. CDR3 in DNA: TGTGCCAGCAGGATAAGGGGGGCTAGCGGTTACGAGCAGTACTTC.

The CDR3 sequence is CATSDQGAARQETQYF. As DNA, the CDR3 is TGTGCCACCAGTGATCAGGGTGCAGCCAGACAAGAGACCCAGTACTTC. The rearrangement uses TRBV24-1 and TRBJ2-5, with D possibly matching TRBD1 (5 bases). This CDR3 contains 16 residues. The germline V gene has CDR1 KGHDR and CDR2 SFDVKD. Deletions cut 3 bases from V and 2 bases from J, with 15 bases between.

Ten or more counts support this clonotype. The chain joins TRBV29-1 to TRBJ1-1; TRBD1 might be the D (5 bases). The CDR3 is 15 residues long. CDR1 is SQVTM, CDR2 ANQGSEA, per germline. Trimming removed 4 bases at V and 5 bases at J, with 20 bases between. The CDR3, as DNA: TGCAGCGTTGTCTCGTCGAACAGGCTGGGGACTGAAGCTTTCTTT. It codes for CSVVSSNRLGTEAFF.

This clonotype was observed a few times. The CDR3 DNA follows: TGCGCCAGCAGCAATGGACAGGGGGAGGGAAACATTCAGTACTTC. It is translated as CASSNGQGEGNIQYF. The J gene is TRBJ2-4, the V gene TRBV5-1, with 10 positions matching TRBD1. The germline V gene encodes CDR1 SGHRS and CDR2 YFSETQ. V shed 4 bases and J 6 bases; nucleotides not matched to a gene: 7. CDR3 length: 15 residues.

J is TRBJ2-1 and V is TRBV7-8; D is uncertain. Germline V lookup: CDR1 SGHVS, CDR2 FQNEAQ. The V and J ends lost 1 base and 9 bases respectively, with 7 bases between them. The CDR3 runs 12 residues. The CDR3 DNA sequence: TGTGCCAGCAGCTTAGGGCCGGGTGAGCAGTTCTTC. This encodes CASSLGPGEQFF.

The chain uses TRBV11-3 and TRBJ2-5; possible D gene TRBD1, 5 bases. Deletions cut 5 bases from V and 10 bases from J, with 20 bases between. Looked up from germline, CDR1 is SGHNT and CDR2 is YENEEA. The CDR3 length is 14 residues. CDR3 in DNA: TGTGCCAGCAGCGGACGCCCACCCCAAGGGGACCAGTACTTC. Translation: CASSGRPPQGDQYF. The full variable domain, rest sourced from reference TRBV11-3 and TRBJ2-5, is EAGVVQSPRYKIIEKKQPVAFWCNPISGHNTLYWYLQNLGQGPELLIRYENEEAVDDSQLPKDRFSAERLKGVDSTLKIQPAELGDSAVYLCASSGRPPQGDQYFGPGTRLLVL.

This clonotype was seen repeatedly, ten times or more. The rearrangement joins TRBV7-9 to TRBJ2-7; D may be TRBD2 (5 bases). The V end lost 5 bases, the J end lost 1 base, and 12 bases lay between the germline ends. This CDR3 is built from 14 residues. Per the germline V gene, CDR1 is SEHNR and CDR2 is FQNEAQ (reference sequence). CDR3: CASSPGRGSYEQYF. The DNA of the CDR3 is TGTGCCAGCAGCCCGGGCCGGGGATCCTACGAGCAGTACTTC.

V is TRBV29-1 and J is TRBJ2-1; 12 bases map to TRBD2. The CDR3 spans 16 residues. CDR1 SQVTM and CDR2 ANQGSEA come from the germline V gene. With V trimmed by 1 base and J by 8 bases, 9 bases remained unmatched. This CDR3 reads CSVEVAASGRVYEQFF. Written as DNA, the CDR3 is TGCAGCGTTGAAGTAGCGGCTAGCGGGAGGGTATATGAGCAGTTCTTC.

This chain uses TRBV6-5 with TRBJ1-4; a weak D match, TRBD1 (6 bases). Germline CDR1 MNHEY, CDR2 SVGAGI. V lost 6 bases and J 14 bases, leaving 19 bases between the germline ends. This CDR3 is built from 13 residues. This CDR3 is CASSPRQAGWLFF. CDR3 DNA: TGTGCCAGCAGCCCGAGACAGGCTGGTTGGCTGTTTTTT.

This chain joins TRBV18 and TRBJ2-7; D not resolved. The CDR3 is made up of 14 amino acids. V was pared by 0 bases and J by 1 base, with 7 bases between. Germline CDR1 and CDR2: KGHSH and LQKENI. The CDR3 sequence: CASSPPVPSYEQYF. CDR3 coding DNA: TGTGCCAGCTCACCACCGGTACCTTCCTACGAGCAGTACTTC.

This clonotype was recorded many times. CDR3 in DNA: TGTGCCAGCAGCACCCGGCAGGGGGGCAATGAGCAGTTCTTC. It specifies CASSTRQGGNEQFF. V is TRBV7-2 and J is TRBJ2-1; TRBD1 might be the D (7 bases). Trimming shortened V by 5 bases and J by 6 bases, and 14 bases separated the two germline ends. Germline CDR1 is SGHTA and CDR2 is FQGNSA. The length of the CDR3 is 14 residues. Looking up the rest from reference TRBV7-2 and TRBJ2-1 gives the full variable domain: GAGVSQSPSNKVTEKGKDVELRCDPISGHTALYWYRQSLGQGLEFLIYFQGNSAPDKSGLPSDRFSAERTGGSVSTLTIQRTQQEDSAVYLCASSTRQGGNEQFFGPGTRLTVL.

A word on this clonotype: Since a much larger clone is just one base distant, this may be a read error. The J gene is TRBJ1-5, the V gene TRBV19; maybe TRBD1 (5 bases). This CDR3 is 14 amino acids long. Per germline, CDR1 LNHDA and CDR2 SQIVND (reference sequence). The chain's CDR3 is CASGSRQLNQTQHF. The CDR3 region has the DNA TGTGCCAGTGGATCTAGACAGCTCAATCAGACCCAGCATTTT.